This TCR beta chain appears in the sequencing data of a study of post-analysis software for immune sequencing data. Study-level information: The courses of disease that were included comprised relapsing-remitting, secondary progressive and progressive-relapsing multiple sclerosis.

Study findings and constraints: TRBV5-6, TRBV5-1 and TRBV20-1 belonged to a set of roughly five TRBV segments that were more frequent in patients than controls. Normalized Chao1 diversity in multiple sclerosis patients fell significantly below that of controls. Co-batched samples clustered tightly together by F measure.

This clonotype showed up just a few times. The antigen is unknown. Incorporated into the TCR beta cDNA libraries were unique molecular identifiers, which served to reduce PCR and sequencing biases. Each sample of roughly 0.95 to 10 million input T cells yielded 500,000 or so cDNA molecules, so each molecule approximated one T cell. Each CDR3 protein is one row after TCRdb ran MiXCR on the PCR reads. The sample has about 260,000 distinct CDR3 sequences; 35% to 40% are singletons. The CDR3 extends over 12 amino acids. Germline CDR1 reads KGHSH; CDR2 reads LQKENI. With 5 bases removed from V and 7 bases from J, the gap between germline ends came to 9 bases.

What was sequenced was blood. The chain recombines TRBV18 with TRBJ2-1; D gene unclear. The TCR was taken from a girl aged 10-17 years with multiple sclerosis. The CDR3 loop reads CASSGFPNEQFF. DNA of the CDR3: TGTGCCAGCTCAGGGTTCCCTAATGAGCAGTTCTTC.